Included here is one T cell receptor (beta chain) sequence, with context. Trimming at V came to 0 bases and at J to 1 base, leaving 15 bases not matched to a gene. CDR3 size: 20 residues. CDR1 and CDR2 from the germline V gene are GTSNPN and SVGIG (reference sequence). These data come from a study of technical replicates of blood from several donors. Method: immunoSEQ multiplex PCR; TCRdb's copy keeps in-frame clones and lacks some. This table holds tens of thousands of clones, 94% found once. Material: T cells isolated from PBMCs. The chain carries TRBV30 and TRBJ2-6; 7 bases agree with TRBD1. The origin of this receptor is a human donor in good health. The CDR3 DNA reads TGTGCCTGGAGTGTCCACAGGGGAATGCGACGAGTTTCTGGGGCCAACGTCCTGACTTTC. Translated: CAWSVHRGMRRVSGANVLTF.